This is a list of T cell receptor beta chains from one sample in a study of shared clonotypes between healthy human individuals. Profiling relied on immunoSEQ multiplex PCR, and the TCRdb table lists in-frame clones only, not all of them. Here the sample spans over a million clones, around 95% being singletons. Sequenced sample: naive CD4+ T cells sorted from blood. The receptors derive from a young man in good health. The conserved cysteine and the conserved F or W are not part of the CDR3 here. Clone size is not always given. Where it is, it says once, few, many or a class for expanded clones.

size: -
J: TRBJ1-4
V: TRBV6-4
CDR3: ASSDSRREKLF

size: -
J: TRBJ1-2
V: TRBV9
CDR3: ASSANRVSVQGYT

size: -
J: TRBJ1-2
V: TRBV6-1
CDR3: ASSEGSGGGYGYT

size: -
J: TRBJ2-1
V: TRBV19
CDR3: ASSKAGGSYNEQF

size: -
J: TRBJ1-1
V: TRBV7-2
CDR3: ASSKQGAITEAF

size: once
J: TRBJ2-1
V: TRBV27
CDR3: ASSPRGPYNEQF

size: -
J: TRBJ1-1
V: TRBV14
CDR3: ASSHTLAGVVNTEAF

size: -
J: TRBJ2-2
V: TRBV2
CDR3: ASSQGSGELF

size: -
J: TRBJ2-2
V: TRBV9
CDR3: ASSGVYIGELF

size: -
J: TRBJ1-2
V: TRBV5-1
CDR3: ASSPGTGGASNYGYT

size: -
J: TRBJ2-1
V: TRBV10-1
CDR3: ASSESTQGLAGGPGFSYNEQF

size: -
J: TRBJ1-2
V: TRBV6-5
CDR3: ASSYGGHPRYGYT

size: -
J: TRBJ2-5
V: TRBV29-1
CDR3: SVGGQGAGETQY

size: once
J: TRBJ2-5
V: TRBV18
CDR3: ASSRRVKGPMAQY

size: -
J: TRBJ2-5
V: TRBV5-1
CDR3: ASSLAGGQETQY

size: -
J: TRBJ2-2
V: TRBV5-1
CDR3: ASSLPGPQAGTGELF

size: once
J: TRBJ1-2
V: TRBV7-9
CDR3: ASREEAGGYT

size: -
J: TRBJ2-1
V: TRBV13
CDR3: ASHESSYNEQF

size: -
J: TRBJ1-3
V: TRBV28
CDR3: ASSILQGGRENTIY

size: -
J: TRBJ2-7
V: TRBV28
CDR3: ASSWTPRAAASYEQY

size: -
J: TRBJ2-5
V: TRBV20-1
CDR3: SAPFQETQY

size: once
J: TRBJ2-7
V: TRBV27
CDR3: ASSPGQGLPYEQY

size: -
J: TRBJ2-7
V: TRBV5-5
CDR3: ASSFAGVTYEQY

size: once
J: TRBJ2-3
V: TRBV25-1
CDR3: ASSEYDSSDTQY

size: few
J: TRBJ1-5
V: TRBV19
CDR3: ASSIARNQPQH

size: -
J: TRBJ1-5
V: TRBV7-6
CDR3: ASSLGHGKPQH

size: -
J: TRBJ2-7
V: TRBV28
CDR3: ASSSWPTGRAEQY

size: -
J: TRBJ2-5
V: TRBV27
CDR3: ASSLFGLAVQETQY

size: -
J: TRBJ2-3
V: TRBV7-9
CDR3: ASSLAQLLAGVEDTQY

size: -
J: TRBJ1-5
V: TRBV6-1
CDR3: ASRPQGLSNQPQH

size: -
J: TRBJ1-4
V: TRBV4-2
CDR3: ASSQDRGTNEKLF

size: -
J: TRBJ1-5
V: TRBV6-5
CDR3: ASREGPSNQPQH

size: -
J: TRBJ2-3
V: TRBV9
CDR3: ASSVFTDTQY

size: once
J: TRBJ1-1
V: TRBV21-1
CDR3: AARTGVGTEAF

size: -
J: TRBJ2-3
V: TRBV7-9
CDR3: ASSPGTQY

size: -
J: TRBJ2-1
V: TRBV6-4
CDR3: ASSDAPLADSYNEQF

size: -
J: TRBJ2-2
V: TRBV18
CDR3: ASSQGPGGASGELF

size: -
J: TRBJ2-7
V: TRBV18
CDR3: ASSPNRAGASGEQY

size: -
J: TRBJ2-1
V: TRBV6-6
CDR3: ASNPAGTNNEQF

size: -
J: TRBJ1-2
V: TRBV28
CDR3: ASTYRDRYYGYT